The entry below describes one T cell receptor beta chain. Its antigen remains unknown. Data came from immunoSEQ multiplex PCR; TCRdb stores just in-frame clones and leaves some out. The sample lists 200,000 to 300,000 clones; approximately 88% were seen once. This specimen belongs to a study of Ad26.COV2.S vaccination and SARS-CoV-2 variants. Study summary: Within the COV1001 Ad26.COV2.S trial arm, the donor was enrolled. By the intramuscular route, Ad26.COV2.S was given once, or twice 56 days apart. Study conclusions and caveats: Recipients given vaccine exceeded placebo recipients in spike-specific TCR breadth.

Treatment given: about 20 received Ad26.COV2.S at low or high dose, single or two shots; about 5 received placebo; per-sample allocation not given. At day 63 after the first vaccine or placebo injection, samples were drawn. Specimen: peripheral blood, collected in a trial of Ad26.COV2.S vaccine versus placebo. This receptor was obtained from a person between 18 and 65 years old who received the Ad26.COV2.S COVID-19 vaccine or a placebo.

The CDR3 coding sequence is TGTGCCACCAGTGACCCCGTTAGCACAGATACGCAGTATTTT. As protein: CATSDPVSTDTQYF. The V and J genes are TRBV24-1 and TRBJ2-3; the D is unclear. V was pared by 4 bases and J by 0 bases, with 7 bases between. This CDR3 has 14 residues. CDR1 and CDR2 (germline): KGHDR, SFDVKD.